Below, 14 T cell receptor beta chains from the same sample are listed, as sequenced in a study of T cell responses to AZD1222 COVID-19 vaccine (dated by TCRdb to the early 2020s). Library creation used the immunoSEQ multiplex PCR assay. In TCRdb, the immuneACCESS table is reduced to in-frame sequences with V and J assigned. These tables do not hold every clone; where another copy was compared, an unresolved V gene accounts for under half, and the others remain unexplained. Recorded for this sample are about 210,000 clones; roughly 92% of them occurred a single time. The ten most abundant clones make up about 1.2% of the sample. The time point tag for this specimen amounts to: baseline before first vaccination. Here the sequenced sample was peripheral blood, taken on day 0 of AZD1222 vaccination. These receptors came from an adult in good health.

This clone was observed a single time. The sample holds other DNA sequences that translate to the same CDR3. The V and J genes are TRBV7-3 and TRBJ1-1; D ambiguous. The germline gives CDR1 SGHTA, CDR2 FQGTGA. The V end lost 5 bases, the J end lost 2 bases, and 9 bases lay between the germline ends. The CDR3 covers 13 residues. The DNA for the CDR3 is TGTGCCAGCAGCCCGGGGAGCAACACTGAAGCTTTCTTT. Its protein product is CASSPGSNTEAFF.

Concerning this clone: Distinct nucleotide sequences in the sample also encode this CDR3. Here the CDR3 reads CASSRLNQPQHF. The CDR3 DNA is TGTGCCAGCAGCAGGCTCAATCAGCCCCAGCATTTT. The gene calls are TRBV7-9 and TRBJ1-5; no definite D call. From germline, CDR1 is SEHNR and CDR2 FQNEAQ (reference sequence). V was trimmed by 5 bases and J by 3 bases, leaving 5 bases between them. The CDR3 totals 12 residues. Full variable domain (rest looked up from reference TRBV7-9 and TRBJ1-5): DTGVSQNPRHKITKRGQNVTFRCDPISEHNRLYWYRQTLGQGPEFLTYFQNEAQLEKSRLLSDRFSAERPKGSFSTLEIQRTEQGDSAMYLCASSRLNQPQHFGDGTRLSIL.

This chain joins TRBV7-3 and TRBJ1-3, with TRBD1 matching 8 bases. The CDR3 is made up of 15 amino acids. V was clipped by 2 bases and J by 2 bases; unmatched bases: 2. In germline, CDR1 is SGHTA, CDR2 FQGTGA. The CDR3 nucleotides are TGTGCCAGCAGCTTAGACAGGGGAGCTGGAAACACCATATATTTT. Protein sequence: CASSLDRGAGNTIYF.

This sequence joins TRBV19 and TRBJ2-1; possible D gene TRBD2, 5 bases. The V gene lost 5 bases and the J gene lost 2 bases, with 10 bases spanning the gap. This CDR3 is built from 14 residues. The germline gives CDR1 LNHDA, CDR2 SQIVND (reference sequence). The CDR3 nucleotides read TGTGCCAGTAGTCCCTCGAGGGCCTACAATGAGCAGTTCTTC. Protein: CASSPSRAYNEQFF.

The chain couples TRBV4-1 to TRBJ1-6; no firm D call. There are 15 residues in the CDR3. Trimming removed 7 bases from V and 9 bases from J, with 19 bases in between. Germline V gene data show CDR1 as MGHRA and CDR2 as YSYEKL. Here the CDR3 reads CASTSDGSWGSPLHF. The DNA of the CDR3 is TGCGCCAGCACCTCGGACGGCTCTTGGGGTTCACCCCTCCACTTT.

The chain recombines TRBV20-1 with TRBJ2-7, with D possibly being TRBD1 (6 bases). Between the trimmed V and J ends, which lost 3 bases and 9 bases, there was a span of 18 bases. The CDR3 totals 13 residues. Germline values: CDR1 DFQATT, CDR2 SNEGSKA (reference sequence). DNA of the CDR3: TGCAGTGCTAGTAACACAGGGCCCCTCGGGCAGTACTTC. Its protein is CSASNTGPLGQYF.

The table lists this clone with a few counts. V gene TRBV7-6 combines with J gene TRBJ2-2, with TRBD1 matching over 9 bases. From germline, CDR1 is SGHVS and CDR2 FNYEAQ. Trimming removed 2 bases from V and 5 bases from J; junction bases left unmatched: 6. The CDR3 has 16 residues. CDR3 loop: CASSLPGQGRTGELFF. CDR3 coding DNA: TGTGCCAGCAGCTTACCGGGACAGGGACGGACCGGGGAGCTGTTTTTT.

This sequence joins TRBV7-2 and TRBJ1-5; TRBD1 matches at 10 bases. Germline V gene sequence: CDR1 SGHTA, CDR2 FQGNSA. The CDR3 covers 15 residues. Trimming cost V 6 bases and J 0 bases; bases outside gene matches: 2. CDR3 loop: CASRTGGSSNQPQHF. CDR3 coding DNA: TGTGCCAGCAGGACAGGGGGCTCTAGCAATCAGCCCCAGCATTTT.

V and J are TRBV10-1 and TRBJ1-1, with D maybe TRBD1 (5 bases). V was cut by 8 bases and J by 4 bases, with 14 bases left in between. Germline V gene data show CDR1 as WNHNN and CDR2 as SYGVQD (reference sequence). The CDR3 contains 13 residues. CDR3 coding DNA: TGCGCCAGCGGTACCGGGGGACCCACTGAAGCTTTCTTT. Its protein is CASGTGGPTEAFF.

This chain uses TRBV2 with TRBJ2-5, with 8 bases fitting TRBD1. The V gene end was trimmed by 6 bases and the J gene end by 5 bases; junction bases not matched to a gene: 8. The CDR3 extends over 14 amino acids. The germline gives CDR1 SNHLY, CDR2 FYNNEI. The CDR3 DNA sequence: TGTGCCAGCAGGGGGGACAGGACCCGGGAGACCCAGTACTTC. This gives the protein CASRGDRTRETQYF.

In its sample, this clone was seen once. V and J are TRBV19 and TRBJ1-5, with TRBD1 identical over 8 bases. In germline, CDR1 is LNHDA, CDR2 SQIVND (reference sequence). This CDR3 is 14 amino acids long. J was trimmed by 6 bases and V by 1 base; bases with no gene match: 2. CDR3 DNA: TGTGCCAGTAGTATAGGGACAGGGTTTCAGCCCCAGCATTTT. This encodes CASSIGTGFQPQHF. Using reference TRBV19 and TRBJ1-5 for the parts outside the CDR3, the full variable domain is DGGITQSPKYLFRKEGQNVTLSCEQNLNHDAMYWYRQDPGQGLRLIYYSQIVNDFQKGDIAEGYSVSREKKESFPLTVTSAQKNPTAFYLCASSIGTGFQPQHFGDGTRLSIL.

The rearrangement links TRBV6-4 to TRBJ2-3; unclear D gene. Between the trimmed V and J ends, which lost 3 bases and 0 bases, there was a span of 7 bases. Germline CDR1 MRHNA, CDR2 SNTAGT. This CDR3 region has 14 residues. CDR3 sequence: CASSESDSTDTQYF. CDR3 coding DNA: TGTGCCAGCAGTGAATCGGACAGCACAGATACGCAGTATTTT.

This chain joins TRBV7-9 and TRBJ2-7; 8 nucleotides line up with TRBD2. V trimming: 3 bases; J trimming: 0 bases; junction bases outside the gene matches: 4. CDR1 SEHNR and CDR2 FQNEAQ come from the germline V gene (reference sequence). This CDR3 is built from 15 residues. The CDR3 reads CASSFGGGYSYEQYF. The DNA for the CDR3 is TGTGCCAGCAGCTTCGGGGGGGGCTACTCCTACGAGCAGTACTTC.

The chain couples TRBV7-9 to TRBJ1-6; 9 bases fit TRBD1. Losses at the gene ends were 5 bases for V and 9 bases for J; bases not matched to a gene: 8. Germline CDR1 is SEHNR and CDR2 is FQNEAQ (reference sequence). The CDR3 is made up of 15 amino acids. CDR3 sequence (DNA): TGTGCCAGCAGCGAACAGGGGGCAATTGGTTCACCCCTCCACTTT. Translation gives CASSEQGAIGSPLHF.